This TCR beta chain was captured by sequencing in a study of blood T cells in healthy people across ages. Study in general: Capture by template switching was about one barcoded beta molecule per two T cells.

V gave up 7 bases and J gave up 7 bases, with 17 bases separating them. The CDR3 consists of 13 residues. CDR1 MDHEN and CDR2 SYDVKM come from the germline V gene. This clonotype was recorded only once. It was with a sample-barcoded 5' primer and a J-beta primer mix that a second PCR of roughly 6 to 12 cycles was run. A tag from a template-switch adaptor with 12 random nucleotides marked each cDNA molecule. Any given sample supplied a minimum of 3 million CDR3-containing paired-end reads. One entry per CDR3 protein, called by TCRdb with MiXCR from the 5' RACE reads. The sample holds some 900,000 distinct CDR3 sequences, approximately 49% seen once. The donors, all healthy, were Caucasians living in Russia, aged roughly 6 to 100.

The sequence derives from a man aged 25-45 years in good health. This chain links TRBV28 with TRBJ2-7; D is unclear. The material sequenced was blood. For the CDR3, the DNA is TGTGCCAGCAACACAGCTGACACCAATGAGCAGTACTTC. It encodes CASNTADTNEQYF. Full variable domain (missing parts from reference TRBV28 and TRBJ2-7): DVKVTQSSRYLVKRTGEKVFLECVQDMDHENMFWYRQDPGLGLRLIYFSYDVKMKEKGDIPEGYSVSREKKERFSLILESASTNQTSMYLCASNTADTNEQYFGPGTRLTVT.